These 14 T cell receptor beta chains were all obtained from the same sample, sequenced in a study of regulatory T cells in long-lasting Graves disease. The time point was: newly diagnosed GD, antithyroid drugs for less than 3 months. RNA isolated from PBMCs was used to make the TCR library. Arm-PCR of CDR3 regions with iRepertoire HTBI primers generated TCR beta libraries. TCRdb redid the calling of the multiplex PCR reads with MiXCR, one entry per CDR3 protein. The profile covers roughly 510,000 distinct CDR3 sequences, with approximately 16% appearing a single time and about 12% taken by the ten largest. These data were also filed under a second study, of T cells in Graves' hyperthyroidism and ophthalmopathy.

Material: peripheral blood mononuclear cells (PBMCs), obtained at new diagnosis, from a patient treated with antithyroid drugs. The source is a man younger than 30 with Graves disease.

This sequence joins TRBV18 and TRBJ2-1; TRBD2 matches 13 bases. The CDR3 spans 18 residues. Germline CDR1 is KGHSH and CDR2 is LQKENI. The V and J ends lost 4 bases and 6 bases, in that order; junction bases with no gene match: 12. The CDR3 DNA reads TGTGCCAGCTCACTGAAGCCCATACTAGCGGGAGGGTCCAATGAGCAGTTCTTC. Amino acids: CASSLKPILAGGSNEQFF.

The gene calls are TRBV24-1 and TRBJ1-5; D unclear. Looked up from germline, CDR1 is KGHDR and CDR2 is SFDVKD. This CDR3 is built from 13 residues. Trimming removed 0 bases at V and 8 bases at J, with 7 bases between. As DNA, the CDR3 is TGTGCCACCAGTGATTTGCTGCCGGAGCCCCAGCATTTT. This encodes CATSDLLPEPQHF.

A remark on this clonotype: No conserved phenylalanine or tryptophan is present at the end of the CDR3, so a read error is the likely explanation. The chain employs TRBV12-3 or TRBV12-4 and TRBJ2-3; possibly TRBD2 for D (7 bases). CDR3 size: 13 residues. V lost 8 bases to trimming and J lost 5 bases, with 14 bases between them. This CDR3 is CASRGRGGDTQYL. As DNA, the CDR3 is TGTGCCAGCCGCGGTAGGGGGGGAGATACGCAGTATCTT.

This clonotype was observed at least ten times. The gene calls are TRBV20-1 and TRBJ2-7; D remains ambiguous. Germline-derived CDR1 and CDR2 are DFQATT and SNEGSKA (reference sequence). This CDR3 region has 15 residues. The V and J ends lost 0 bases and 0 bases respectively, with 12 bases between them. The CDR3 DNA reads TGCAGTGCTAGAGAGTCGGCAGCCATCTCCTACGAGCAGTACTTC. Translated, it gives CSARESAAISYEQYF.

This chain's CDR3 is CASSLSSQISGNTIYF. DNA for the CDR3: TGTGCCAGCAGTTTAAGTTCTCAGATCTCTGGAAACACCATATATTTT. The chain joins TRBV28 to TRBJ1-3; no firm D call. V dropped 2 bases and J dropped 0 bases, with 11 bases sitting between them. CDR3 length: 16 amino acids. Germline values: CDR1 MDHEN, CDR2 SYDVKM.

This clonotype appeared many times. The chain links TRBV11-1 to TRBJ2-5; TRBD2 matches 7 bases. This CDR3 comprises 13 residues. The germline V gene has CDR1 SGHAT and CDR2 FQDESV (reference sequence). V lost 5 bases to trimming and J lost 3 bases; unmatched junction nucleotides: 3. CDR3 loop: CASSGEGKETQYF. The CDR3 bases are TGTGCCAGCAGCGGGGAGGGGAAAGAGACCCAGTACTTC.

There are many counts of this clonotype. V usage is TRBV20-1 and J usage is TRBJ2-7, with 9 bases lining up with TRBD2. CDR1 and CDR2 (germline): DFQATT, SNEGSKA (reference sequence). This CDR3 spans 14 amino acids. V lost 5 bases to trimming and J lost 2 bases; unmatched junction nucleotides: 7. CDR3 loop: CSASSGTSTYEQYF. CDR3 coding DNA: TGCAGTGCTTCTTCCGGGACTAGCACCTACGAGCAGTACTTC.

The V gene is TRBV18, the J gene TRBJ2-6; TRBD2 matches at 9 bases. V lost 4 bases, J lost 2 bases, and 3 bases stayed unmatched. CDR3 size: 16 residues. Germline-derived CDR1 and CDR2 are KGHSH and LQKENI. In DNA, the CDR3 is TGTGCCAGCTCACAGGGACTAGCTCCTGGGGCCAACGTCCTGACTTTC. Its protein is CASSQGLAPGANVLTF. Full variable domain (rest looked up from reference TRBV18 and TRBJ2-6): NAGVMQNPRHLVRRRGQEARLRCSPMKGHSHVYWYRQLPEEGLKFMVYLQKENIIDESGMPKERFSAEFPKEGPSILRIQQVVRGDSAAYFCASSQGLAPGANVLTFGAGSRLTVL.

This clonotype was seen repeatedly, ten times or more. V is TRBV6-2 or TRBV6-3 and J is TRBJ2-7; D may be TRBD2 (6 bases). Germline V gives CDR1 MNHEY, CDR2 SVGEGT. CDR3 length: 15 residues. V gave up 2 bases and J gave up 3 bases, with 14 bases separating them. CDR3 sequence: CASSYSREIVYEQYF. The CDR3, as DNA: TGTGCCAGCAGTTACAGCCGGGAGATTGTCTACGAGCAGTACTTC.

This clonotype was counted many times. This chain joins TRBV5-1 and TRBJ2-3; 12 bases are shared with TRBD2. V gave up 0 bases and J gave up 8 bases; unmatched junction bases: 1. Germline-derived CDR1 and CDR2 are SGHRS and YFSETQ. The CDR3 sequence is 14 residues long. CDR3 nucleotide sequence: TGCGCCAGCAGCTTGGAACTAGCGGGAGGTACGCAGTATTTT. It encodes CASSLELAGGTQYF.

This clonotype was counted many times. J is TRBJ2-1 and V is TRBV29-1, with D possibly TRBD2 on 5 matching bases. Trimming removed 4 bases from V and 6 bases from J, with 13 bases in between. CDR3 length equals 13 residues. Looked up from germline, CDR1 is SQVTM and CDR2 is ANQGSEA. CDR3 amino acids: CSVGLALLNEQFF. In DNA, the CDR3 is TGCAGCGTTGGGCTAGCTCTGCTCAATGAGCAGTTCTTC.

The rearrangement joins TRBV7-3 to TRBJ2-2; a weak D match, TRBD2 (6 bases). From germline, CDR1 is SGHTA and CDR2 FQGTGA. Trimming stripped 4 bases from V and 6 bases from J, with 21 bases between. The CDR3 runs to 17 residues. The CDR3 DNA reads TGTGCCAGCAGCTACGGGACGGGGGAAGGGACCCCCGGGGAGCTGTTTTTT. It codes for CASSYGTGEGTPGELFF.

This clonotype was picked up many times. This chain joins TRBV28 and TRBJ1-1, with D uncertain. The CDR3 sequence is 13 residues long. V was cut by 8 bases and J by 5 bases, with 15 bases left in between. Looked up from germline, CDR1 is MDHEN and CDR2 is SYDVKM. The CDR3 region is CASGPGGRTEAFF. The CDR3 nucleotides read TGTGCCAGCGGGCCGGGTGGAAGAACTGAAGCTTTCTTT.

The chain recombines TRBV20-1 with TRBJ1-5; unclear D gene. CDR1 and CDR2 (germline): DFQATT, SNEGSKA (reference sequence). This CDR3 has 17 residues. V was cut by 4 bases and J by 1 base, with 20 bases left in between. CDR3 in amino acids: CSATGQISAGSNQPQHF. The DNA of the CDR3 is TGCAGTGCTACCGGGCAAATCTCGGCCGGGAGCAATCAGCCCCAGCATTTT.